Below, 20 T cell receptor beta chains from the same sample are listed, as sequenced in a study of shared clonotypes between healthy human individuals. TCRdb's table, derived via immunoSEQ multiplex PCR, lists solely in-frame clones and lacks some. The sample carries millions of clones, over 85% recorded once. Sequenced input: naive CD4+ T cells sorted from blood. Noted subset: CD45RA+ positively selected. These receptors were taken from a man between 18 and 29 years old in good health.

CDR3 amino acids: CASSRQIKETQYF. The CDR3 DNA reads as TGTGCCAGCTCCCGACAGATAAAAGAGACCCAGTACTTC. The rearrangement joins TRBV18 to TRBJ2-5, with TRBD1 as a possible D gene (5 bases). The length of the CDR3 is 13 residues. Trimming pared 6 bases from V and 3 bases from J, leaving 11 bases between. In germline, CDR1 is KGHSH, CDR2 LQKENI.

The CDR3 spells CASSPHTGTSGDTQYF. CDR3 nucleotides: TGTGCCAGCAGCCCGCACACCGGGACTAGCGGAGATACGCAGTATTTT. This chain joins TRBV14 and TRBJ2-3; 11 bases match TRBD2. After removal of 4 bases from V and 5 bases from J, the junction contained 8 bases not matched to a gene. The length of the CDR3 is 16 residues. The germline V gene has CDR1 SGHDN and CDR2 FVKESK.

The rearrangement links TRBV19 to TRBJ1-5, with D perhaps TRBD1 (5 bases). This CDR3 has 18 amino acids. Germline lookup yields CDR1 LNHDA and CDR2 SQIVND (reference sequence). Trimming removed 5 bases from V and 0 bases from J, with 20 bases in between. CDR3 DNA sequence: TGTGCCAGTAGTCCTTTGCGCGACAGATCTTATAGCAATCAGCCCCAGCATTTT. Translation gives CASSPLRDRSYSNQPQHF. Drawing the rest from reference TRBV19 and TRBJ1-5, the complete variable domain is DGGITQSPKYLFRKEGQNVTLSCEQNLNHDAMYWYRQDPGQGLRLIYYSQIVNDFQKGDIAEGYSVSREKKESFPLTVTSAQKNPTAFYLCASSPLRDRSYSNQPQHFGDGTRLSIL.

The rearrangement uses TRBV10-3 and TRBJ2-7; TRBD2 matches 12 bases. Trimming removed 4 bases from V and 6 bases from J; junction bases left unmatched: 4. Germline CDR1 and CDR2: ENHRY and SYGVKD. The CDR3 sequence is 14 residues long. CDR3 residues: CAISGGLAGFEQYF. CDR3 bases: TGTGCCATCAGTGGGGGACTAGCGGGTTTCGAGCAGTACTTC.

The chain couples TRBV7-9 to TRBJ2-7; D is possibly TRBD1 or TRBD2 (6 bases each). The V gene's germline CDR1 is SEHNR and CDR2 FQNEAQ (reference sequence). The CDR3 runs 18 residues. Trimming pared 4 bases from V and 9 bases from J, leaving 31 bases between. Here the CDR3 reads CASSSPAWRGTSLSLQYF. DNA for the CDR3: TGTGCCAGCAGCTCCCCAGCTTGGCGCGGGACAAGTCTTTCACTGCAGTACTTC.

The chain combines TRBV10-2 with TRBJ1-4; TRBD1 might be the D (6 bases). The CDR3 totals 14 residues. Trimming removed 6 bases from V and 4 bases from J, with 12 bases in between. Germline lookup yields CDR1 WSHSY and CDR2 SAAADI. In DNA, the CDR3 is TGCGCCAGCAGCCGGACAGCTCTTAATGAAAAACTGTTTTTT. Protein sequence: CASSRTALNEKLFF.

Here the CDR3 reads CASHLSSNNSPLHF. CDR3 DNA: TGTGCCAGCCACTTATCATCGAATAATTCACCCCTCCACTTT. The chain uses TRBV2 and TRBJ1-6; D unclear. The CDR3 sequence is 14 residues long. The V end lost 8 bases, the J end lost 5 bases, and 13 bases lay between the germline ends. Germline loops: CDR1 SNHLY, CDR2 FYNNEI.

V and J are TRBV14 and TRBJ1-3, with 9 positions matching TRBD1. CDR1 is SGHDN, CDR2 FVKESK, per germline. CDR3 length: 18 residues. V lost 4 bases and J lost 1; bases outside the gene matches: 11. CDR3 amino acids: CASSRSGTGFLSGNTIYF. The CDR3 DNA follows: TGTGCCAGCAGCCGAAGCGGGACAGGGTTTTTATCTGGAAACACCATATATTTT.

The chain is built from TRBV28 and TRBJ2-7; tentatively, D is TRBD2 (5 bases). The CDR3 is made up of 15 amino acids. The V and J ends lost 2 bases and 2 bases respectively, with 13 bases between them. From germline, CDR1 is MDHEN and CDR2 SYDVKM. The DNA of the CDR3 is TGTGCCAGCAGTTTAAAGGCACCGACTACCTACGAGCAGTACTTC. This translates into CASSLKAPTTYEQYF. Together with reference TRBV28 and TRBJ2-7, the CDR3 gives the full variable domain: DVKVTQSSRYLVKRTGEKVFLECVQDMDHENMFWYRQDPGLGLRLIYFSYDVKMKEKGDIPEGYSVSREKKERFSLILESASTNQTSMYLCASSLKAPTTYEQYFGPGTRLTVT.

This chain links TRBV6-5 with TRBJ2-2; D gene uncertain. V was trimmed by 6 bases and J by 6 bases, leaving 17 bases between them. The V gene's germline CDR1 is MNHEY and CDR2 SVGAGI. CDR3 length equals 15 residues. The CDR3 loop reads CASSFTTPAPGELFF. As DNA, the CDR3 is TGTGCCAGCAGCTTCACTACTCCGGCGCCCGGGGAGCTGTTTTTT.

The chain recombines TRBV28 with TRBJ2-1, with 8 bases aligning to TRBD1. CDR1 and CDR2 from the germline V gene are MDHEN and SYDVKM. The CDR3 is made up of 15 amino acids. V trimming: 5 bases; J trimming: 15 bases; junction bases outside the gene matches: 18. CDR3 region: CASSKTLGTGFGPFF. The CDR3 DNA reads as TGTGCCAGCAGTAAAACCCTCGGGACAGGATTTGGGCCGTTCTTC. Based on the CDR3 plus reference TRBV28 and TRBJ2-1, the full variable domain is DVKVTQSSRYLVKRTGEKVFLECVQDMDHENMFWYRQDPGLGLRLIYFSYDVKMKEKGDIPEGYSVSREKKERFSLILESASTNQTSMYLCASSKTLGTGFGPFFGPGTRLTVL.

The chain combines TRBV6-6 with TRBJ2-3; D is ambiguous. Germline V gives CDR1 MNHNY, CDR2 SVGAGI (reference sequence). The CDR3 is 12 residues long. V shed 6 bases and J shed 6 bases, with 10 bases lying between them. The DNA of the CDR3 is TGTGCCAGCAGCCCCGATTCGGATACGCAGTATTTT. Translation: CASSPDSDTQYF.

This sequence joins TRBV4-1 and TRBJ1-1; 8 bases fit TRBD1. V lost 0 bases, J lost 0 bases, and 9 bases stayed unmatched. Germline CDR1 is MGHRA and CDR2 is YSYEKL. There are 18 residues in the CDR3. The CDR3 bases are TGCGCCAGCAGCCAAGAACGCCAGGGGGCAATTATGAACACTGAAGCTTTCTTT. This encodes CASSQERQGAIMNTEAFF.

The CDR3 DNA reads as TGCAGTGCTAGCCTCAACAATGAGCAGTTCTTC. Its translation is CSASLNNEQFF. This chain uses TRBV20-1 with TRBJ2-1; D call uncertain. The germline gives CDR1 DFQATT, CDR2 SNEGSKA (reference sequence). The germline V and J ends were trimmed by 3 bases and 5 bases, with 5 bases remaining between them. The CDR3 totals 11 residues.

Comment on this clone: The sample contains more than one DNA sequence encoding this CDR3. The genes are TRBV5-1 and TRBJ2-5, with 7 bases lining up with TRBD1. This CDR3 is built from 14 residues. Trimming took 1 base from V and 5 from J; bases not matched to a gene: 5. Germline values: CDR1 SGHRS, CDR2 YFSETQ. CDR3 nucleotide sequence: TGCGCCAGCAGCTTGACAGGGGTAGGGGAGACCCAGTACTTC. It codes for CASSLTGVGETQYF. Full variable domain (rest looked up from reference TRBV5-1 and TRBJ2-5): KAGVTQTPRYLIKTRGQQVTLSCSPISGHRSVSWYQQTPGQGLQFLFEYFSETQRNKGNFPGRFSGRQFSNSRSEMNVSTLELGDSALYLCASSLTGVGETQYFGPGTRLLVL.

J is TRBJ2-1 and V is TRBV27; TRBD1 might be the D (5 bases). Germline V gene lookup returns CDR1 MNHEY and CDR2 SMNVEV (reference sequence). This CDR3 has 12 residues. The V gene lost 6 bases and the J gene lost 4 bases, with 7 bases spanning the gap. This chain's CDR3 is CASRTVYNEQFF. The CDR3 bases are TGTGCCAGCAGGACAGTTTACAATGAGCAGTTCTTC.

The V call is TRBV5-8, the J call TRBJ2-3, with D possibly called TRBD1 or TRBD2 (5 bases each). V dropped 4 bases and J dropped 3 bases, with 12 bases sitting between them. Looked up from germline, CDR1 is SGHTS and CDR2 is YDEGEE. CDR3 length: 14 amino acids. CDR3 sequence: CASSTHEGTDTQYF. The CDR3 region has the DNA TGTGCCAGCAGCACTCACGAGGGGACAGATACGCAGTATTTT. Full variable domain (remainder filled in from reference TRBV5-8 and TRBJ2-3): EAGVTQSPTHLIKTRGQQATLRCSPISGHTSVYWYQQALGLGLQFLLWYDEGEERNRGNFPPRFSGRQFPNYSSELNVNALELEDSALYLCASSTHEGTDTQYFGPGTRLTVL.

The J gene is TRBJ2-5, the V gene TRBV4-3, with D unresolved. With 3 bases removed from V and 4 bases from J, the gap between germline ends came to 12 bases. The CDR3 extends over 14 amino acids. Germline-derived CDR1 and CDR2 are LGHNA and YSLEER. CDR3 sequence (DNA): TGCGCCAGCAGCCAGGACCTTTCCCCAGAGACCCAGTACTTC. This codes for CASSQDLSPETQYF.

The rearrangement links TRBV6-5 to TRBJ2-7; 8 bases match TRBD2. The CDR3 runs to 15 residues. The V and J ends lost 5 bases and 0 bases, in that order; junction bases with no gene match: 6. CDR1 MNHEY and CDR2 SVGAGI come from the germline V gene. CDR3 sequence: CASSPGGLISYEQYF. CDR3 in DNA: TGTGCCAGCAGTCCGGGAGGGCTGATCTCCTACGAGCAGTACTTC.

This chain connects TRBV5-1 to TRBJ2-2, with 16 positions matching TRBD2. The germline CDR1 and CDR2 sequences are SGHRS and YFSETQ. The CDR3 is 18 amino acids. V gave up 4 bases and J gave up 4 bases; unmatched junction bases: 7. The CDR3 DNA follows: TGCGCCAGCAGCATGGGACTAGCGGGAGGGCCGTCCACCGGGGAGCTGTTTTTT. The encoded protein is CASSMGLAGGPSTGELFF.